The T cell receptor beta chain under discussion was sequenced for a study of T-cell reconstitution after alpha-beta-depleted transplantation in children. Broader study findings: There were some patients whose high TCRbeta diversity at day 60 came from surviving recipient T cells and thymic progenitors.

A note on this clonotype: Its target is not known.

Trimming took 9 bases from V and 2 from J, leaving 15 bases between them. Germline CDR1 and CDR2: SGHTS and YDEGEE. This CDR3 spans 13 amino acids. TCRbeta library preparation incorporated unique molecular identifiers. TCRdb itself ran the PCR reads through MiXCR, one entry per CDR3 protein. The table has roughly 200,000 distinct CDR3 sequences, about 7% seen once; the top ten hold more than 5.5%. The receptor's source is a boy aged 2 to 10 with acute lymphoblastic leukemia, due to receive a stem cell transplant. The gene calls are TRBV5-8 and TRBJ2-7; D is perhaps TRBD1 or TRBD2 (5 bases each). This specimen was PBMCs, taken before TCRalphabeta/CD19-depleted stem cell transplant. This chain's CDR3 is CAMGPGNPYEQYF. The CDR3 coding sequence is TGTGCCATGGGACCAGGGAATCCCTACGAGCAGTACTTC.